This T cell receptor beta chain was obtained from a study of human T cells and chemical hapten exposure. Study outcomes and limitations: Each of the donors had alopecia, so their immune responses may not resemble those of healthy people.

V shed 5 bases and J shed 5 bases, with 15 bases lying between them. There are 13 residues in the CDR3. Germline lookup yields CDR1 DFQATT and CDR2 SNEGSKA (reference sequence). The time point: patch test 1, 2 weeks after DPC sensitization. Treatment described: therapeutic diphenylcyclopropenone sensitization with weekly scalp DPC. The library gave individual cDNA molecules unique molecular identifiers. TCRdb independently ran MiXCR on the RACE reads; one entry per CDR3 protein. There are around 190,000 distinct CDR3 sequences in the sample; 20% to 25% occur only once, and roughly 6.7% lies in the top ten. Of note for this clonotype: Its antigen is not identified.

V and J are TRBV20-1 and TRBJ1-1; D is unclear. Sequencing was performed on whole blood, taken in connection with sensitization to the hapten diphenylcyclopropenone (DPC). The source is a woman in her 50s with alopecia areata. Some clones in this sample may be carry-over from other donors' samples. In DNA, the CDR3 is TGCAGTGCTCTCCCCCGGGGTAGGACTGAAGCTTTCTTT. It codes for CSALPRGRTEAFF.